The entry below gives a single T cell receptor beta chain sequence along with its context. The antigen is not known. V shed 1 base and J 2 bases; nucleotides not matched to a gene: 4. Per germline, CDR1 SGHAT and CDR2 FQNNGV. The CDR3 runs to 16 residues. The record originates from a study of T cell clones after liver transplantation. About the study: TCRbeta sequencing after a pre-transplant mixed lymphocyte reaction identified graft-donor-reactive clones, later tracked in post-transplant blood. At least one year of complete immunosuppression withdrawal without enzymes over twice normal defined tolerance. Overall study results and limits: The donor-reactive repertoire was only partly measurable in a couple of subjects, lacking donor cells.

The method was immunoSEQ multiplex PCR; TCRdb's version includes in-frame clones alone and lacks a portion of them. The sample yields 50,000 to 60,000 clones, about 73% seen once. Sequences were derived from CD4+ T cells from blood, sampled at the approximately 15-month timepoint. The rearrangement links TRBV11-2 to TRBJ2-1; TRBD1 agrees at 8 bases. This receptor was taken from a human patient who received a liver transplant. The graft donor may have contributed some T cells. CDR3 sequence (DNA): TGTGCCAGCAGCTTAGGAGCACAGGGGGCCTACAATGAGCAGTTCTTC. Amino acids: CASSLGAQGAYNEQFF.